One T cell receptor beta chain is described in this entry. Its cognate antigen is unknown. Generated by immunoSEQ multiplex PCR, the TCRdb table keeps only in-frame clones and is missing some. This table has some 130,000 clones, approximately 88% appearing once. These data are taken from a study of T cell responses to AZD1222 COVID-19 vaccine. Overall study findings and caveats: CD4 TCRs covered the whole spike, strongest at regions 160-218 and 743-854. Spike-specific TCR breadth and depth were elevated following two AZD1222 doses. Donors were chiefly white British, with a greater number of females, and clonal diversity was perhaps underestimated. Reportedly, nearly half the spike-specific TCRs target unmutated variant regions.

This TCR was sampled from an adult in good health. Specimen: peripheral blood, collected on day 0 of MenACWY control vaccination.

The CDR3 region has the DNA TGTGCCAGCAGTGTCCCGGGACAGGGAAGCGAAAAACTGTTTTTT. Amino acid sequence: CASSVPGQGSEKLFF. The chain links TRBV5-6 to TRBJ1-4, with 9 bases lining up with TRBD1. V lost 5 bases, J lost 8 bases, and 10 bases stayed unmatched. This CDR3 has 15 residues. In germline, CDR1 is SGHDT, CDR2 YYEEEE.